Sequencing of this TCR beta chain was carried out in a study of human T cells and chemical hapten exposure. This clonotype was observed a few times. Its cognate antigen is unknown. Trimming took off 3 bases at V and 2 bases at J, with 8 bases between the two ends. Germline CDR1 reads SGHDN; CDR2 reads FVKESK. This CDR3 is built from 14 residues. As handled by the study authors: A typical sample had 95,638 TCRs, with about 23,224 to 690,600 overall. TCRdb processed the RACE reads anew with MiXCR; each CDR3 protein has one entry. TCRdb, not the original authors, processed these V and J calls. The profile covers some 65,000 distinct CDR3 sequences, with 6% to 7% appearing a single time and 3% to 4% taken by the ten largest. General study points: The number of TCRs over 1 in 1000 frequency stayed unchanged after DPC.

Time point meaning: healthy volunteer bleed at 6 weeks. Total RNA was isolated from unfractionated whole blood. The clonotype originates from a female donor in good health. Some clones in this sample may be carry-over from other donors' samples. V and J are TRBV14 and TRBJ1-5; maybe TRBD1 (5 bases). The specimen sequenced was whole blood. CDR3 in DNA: TGTGCCAGCAGCCAGGGAGGGGGCAATCAGCCCCAGCATTTT. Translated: CASSQGGGNQPQHF.